The table lists the clone carrying this T cell receptor (beta chain) with many counts. Antigen unknown. This specimen comes from a study of early T cells in non-severe SARS-CoV-2 infection. Looking at the study overall: Alpha and beta chains were unpaired, from unsorted whole-blood bulk RNA. Overall study findings and caveats: VDJdb matching, biased toward anti-spike CD8 responses, missed private and CD4 specificities.

One entry per CDR3 protein results from TCRdb running MiXCR on the 5' RACE reads. Of fewer than 85,000 distinct CDR3 sequences listed, 8.5% to 10% were seen once; the top ten hold approximately 4.8%. This CDR3 comprises 12 residues. V was clipped by 1 base and J by 4 bases, with 2 bases between them. The V gene's germline CDR1 is SEHNR and CDR2 FQNEAQ (reference sequence). Sequencing input: whole blood. V usage is TRBV7-9 and J usage is TRBJ1-5; D gene unclear. The TCR originated in an adult who was a healthcare worker with PCR-confirmed SARS-CoV-2 infection or an uninfected control (not recorded which). CDR3 nucleotides: TGTGCCAGCAGCTTAGGAAATCAGCCCCAGCATTTT. Protein product: CASSLGNQPQHF.